This T cell receptor beta chain was sequenced during a study of CD8+ T cells in alopecia areata. Sequencing used cDNA as its template, made by extracting RNA and reverse transcribing it. This table comes from immunoSEQ multiplex PCR, and its TCRdb copy is limited to in-frame clones, with some not included. This table has approximately 150,000 clones, approximately 60% appearing once. Study-level points and caveats: More clonal than normal scalp was lesional scalp, particularly alopecia totalis/universalis.

On this clone: The antigen remains unidentified.

The length of the CDR3 is 16 residues. The germline gives CDR1 MGHDK, CDR2 SYGVNS. V was shortened by 1 base and J by 5 bases, with 15 bases between the two germline ends. The chain recombines TRBV25-1 with TRBJ2-1; D remains unclear. This clonotype originated in a human donor in good health. Sample: CD8+ T cells sorted from blood. This CDR3 is CASSEFLSTEDNEQFF. The CDR3 bases are TGTGCCAGCAGTGAATTTCTCTCGACTGAGGACAATGAGCAGTTCTTC.